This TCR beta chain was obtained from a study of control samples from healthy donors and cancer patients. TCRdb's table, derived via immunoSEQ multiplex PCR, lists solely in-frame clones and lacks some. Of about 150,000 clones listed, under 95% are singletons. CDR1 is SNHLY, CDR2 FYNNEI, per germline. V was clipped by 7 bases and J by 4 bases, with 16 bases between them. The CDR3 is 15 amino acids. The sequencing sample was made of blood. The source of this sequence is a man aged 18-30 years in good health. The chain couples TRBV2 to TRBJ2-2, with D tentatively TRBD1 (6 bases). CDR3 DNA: TGTGCCAGCACCCCGATCAGGGGTGGCACCGGGGAGCTGTTTTTT. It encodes CASTPIRGGTGELFF. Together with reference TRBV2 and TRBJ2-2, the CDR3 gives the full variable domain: EPEVTQTPSHQVTQMGQEVILRCVPISNHLYFYWYRQILGQKVEFLVSFYNNEISEKSEIFDDQFSVERPDGSNFTLKIRSTKLEDSAMYFCASTPIRGGTGELFFGEGSRLTVL.